This T cell receptor beta chain was sequenced in a study of blood T cell repertoires in COVID-19. The wider study: Donors in the United States, Italy and Spain gave samples during acute or convalescent COVID-19. PBMCs, B-cell-depleted T cells, or T cells were the source of the cDNA or gDNA that made up the material.

This table comes from immunoSEQ multiplex PCR, and its TCRdb copy is limited to in-frame clones, with some not included. The table includes 41,000 or so clones, roughly nine tenths detected once. This CDR3 is built from 15 residues. V shed 4 bases and J 4 bases; nucleotides not matched to a gene: 9. CDR1 is LNHNV and CDR2 is YYDKDF in the germline V gene (reference sequence). The sample taken for sequencing was peripheral blood. V gene TRBV15 combines with J gene TRBJ2-7, with 8 bases lining up with TRBD1. This clonotype originated in a man aged 60 to 69 with acute or convalescent COVID-19. CDR3 sequence (DNA): TGTGCCACCAGCACCCGGACAGGGAGAGCTTACGAGCAGTACTTC. Encoded protein: CATSTRTGRAYEQYF.